The 21 T cell receptor beta chains given below trace back to one sample, sequenced in a study of technical replicates of blood from a few donors. Sequenced by immunoSEQ multiplex PCR; TCRdb stores in-frame clones only, minus some. The sample has 76,000 or so clones, more than 85% seen once. Sequences were obtained from T cells isolated from PBMCs. The source of these receptors is a human donor in good health.

This clone was picked up one time. The chain has TRBV19 and TRBJ1-5, with a possible D match to TRBD1 (6 bases). Trimming left V 5 bases short and J 6 bases short, with 17 bases between. This CDR3 comprises 15 residues. CDR1 and CDR2 (germline): LNHDA, SQIVND (reference sequence). In DNA, the CDR3 is TGTGCCAGTAGTCATTTTGGGGACAATTTTCAGCCCCAGCATTTT. This codes for CASSHFGDNFQPQHF.

V and J are TRBV4-1 and TRBJ2-1; 13 bases line up with TRBD2. This CDR3 region has 16 residues. V lost 1 base, J lost 8 bases, and 5 bases stayed unmatched. CDR1 is MGHRA and CDR2 is YSYEKL in the germline V gene. The CDR3 DNA is TGCGCCAGCAGCCAAGTGTTTGGACTAGCGGGAGATGAGCAGTTCTTC. It codes for CASSQVFGLAGDEQFF.

This clone was seen a single time. The chain couples TRBV4-1 to TRBJ1-6; D unclear. Germline assignment: CDR1 MGHRA and CDR2 YSYEKL. The CDR3 loop spans 16 amino acids. The germline V and J ends were trimmed by 1 base and 10 bases, with 17 bases remaining between them. CDR3 amino acids: CASSQGLGRGVSPLHF. The CDR3 nucleotides are TGCGCCAGCAGCCAAGGTTTAGGCAGAGGAGTGTCACCCCTCCACTTT.

The V and J genes are TRBV14 and TRBJ2-3, with D possibly being TRBD2 (6 bases). The CDR3 covers 13 residues. CDR1 SGHDN and CDR2 FVKESK come from the germline V gene. Trimming pared 4 bases from V and 2 bases from J, leaving 7 bases between. The CDR3 nucleotides read TGTGCCAGCAGCCGGGAGGCCACAGATACGCAGTATTTT. This translates into CASSREATDTQYF. The full variable domain, its missing parts supplied by reference TRBV14 and TRBJ2-3, is EAGVTQFPSHSVIEKGQTVTLRCDPISGHDNLYWYRRVMGKEIKFLLHFVKESKQDESGMPNNRFLAERTGGTYSTLKVQPAELEDSGVYFCASSREATDTQYFGPGTRLTVL.

This clone occurred a few times. V usage is TRBV18 and J usage is TRBJ1-1; tentatively, D is TRBD1 (6 bases). The germline V gene has CDR1 KGHSH and CDR2 LQKENI. V lost 8 bases and J lost 10, with 20 bases in between. CDR3 size: 13 residues. Here the CDR3 reads CASTQGHGEGAFF. CDR3 nucleotide sequence: TGTGCCAGCACCCAGGGACACGGGGAAGGAGCTTTCTTT.

The chain uses TRBV25-1 and TRBJ1-1; D might be TRBD1 (5 bases). This CDR3 region has 14 residues. CDR1 is MGHDK and CDR2 is SYGVNS in the germline V gene. V dropped 1 base and J dropped 7 bases, with 13 bases sitting between them. CDR3 residues: CASSEFLGQGEAFF. The CDR3 coding sequence is TGTGCCAGCAGTGAATTTCTGGGGCAAGGTGAAGCTTTCTTT.

The gene calls are TRBV2 and TRBJ1-1; the D is unclear. CDR3 length: 14 residues. Trimming shortened V by 4 bases and J by 5 bases, and 14 bases separated the two germline ends. From germline, CDR1 is SNHLY and CDR2 FYNNEI. Written as DNA, the CDR3 is TGTGCCAGCAGTGCCAGTTCCCCAAGAACTGAAGCTTTCTTT. It is translated as CASSASSPRTEAFF.

The chain joins TRBV4-1 to TRBJ2-1; the match to TRBD2 covers 9 bases. Trimming at V came to 1 base and at J to 5 bases, leaving 0 bases not matched to a gene. CDR3 length: 14 residues. Germline V gene lookup returns CDR1 MGHRA and CDR2 YSYEKL. CDR3 amino acids: CASSQVAGDNEQFF. Here the CDR3 DNA reads TGCGCCAGCAGCCAAGTAGCGGGAGACAATGAGCAGTTCTTC.

The CDR3 coding sequence is TGTGCCAGCAGTTCCTGGACTAGCGGGAACCTCGGTGAGCAGTTCTTC. Protein sequence: CASSSWTSGNLGEQFF. The J gene is TRBJ2-1, the V gene TRBV6-5; 12 positions agree with TRBD2. This CDR3 comprises 16 residues. V trimming: 4 bases; J trimming: 9 bases; junction bases outside the gene matches: 10. CDR1 and CDR2 from the germline V gene are MNHEY and SVGAGI.

The chain couples TRBV5-4 to TRBJ2-3, with D tentatively TRBD2 (5 bases). The CDR3 is 14 residues long. Trimming left V 3 bases short and J 0 bases short, with 8 bases between. The germline CDR1 and CDR2 sequences are SGHNT and YYREEE (reference sequence). The CDR3 loop is CASSYDYSTDTQYF. Written as DNA, the CDR3 is TGTGCCAGCAGCTACGACTACAGCACAGATACGCAGTATTTT. Full variable domain (remainder filled in from reference TRBV5-4 and TRBJ2-3): ETGVTQSPTHLIKTRGQQVTLRCSSQSGHNTVSWYQQALGQGPQFIFQYYREEENGRGNFPPRFSGLQFPNYSSELNVNALELDDSALYLCASSYDYSTDTQYFGPGTRLTVL.

The chain is built from TRBV27 and TRBJ2-7; D perhaps matches TRBD1 (5 bases). CDR3 length: 14 residues. CDR1 and CDR2 from the germline V gene are MNHEY and SMNVEV (reference sequence). Trimming pared 6 bases from V and 6 bases from J, leaving 18 bases between. CDR3 sequence (DNA): TGTGCCAGCAGCCAGATCCCGACAGTTCGCGAGCAGTACTTC. The encoded protein is CASSQIPTVREQYF.

The chain links TRBV5-1 to TRBJ1-2; 11 bases fit TRBD1. The V segment lost 4 bases and the J segment 8 bases; nucleotides outside the gene matches: 7. The CDR3 totals 14 residues. Germline CDR1 reads SGHRS; CDR2 reads YFSETQ. CDR3 sequence: CASSAGTGGGGYTF. Written as DNA, the CDR3 is TGCGCCAGCAGCGCCGGGACAGGGGGAGGCGGCTACACCTTC.

This chain joins TRBV25-1 and TRBJ1-1, with D possibly matching TRBD1 (6 bases). CDR3 length: 13 residues. The V gene's germline CDR1 is MGHDK and CDR2 SYGVNS. The V end was cut by 6 bases, the J end by 5 bases, with 13 bases between. The CDR3 loop reads CASSAGEGTEAFF. The CDR3 region has the DNA TGTGCCAGCAGCGCAGGGGAAGGAACTGAAGCTTTCTTT.

This chain connects TRBV7-9 to TRBJ1-2, with a tentative D call TRBD1 (5 bases). CDR3 length equals 13 residues. Trimming took off 2 bases at V and 8 bases at J, with 12 bases between the two ends. Germline V gives CDR1 SEHNR, CDR2 FQNEAQ (reference sequence). CDR3: CASSLSRAGGYTF. CDR3 coding DNA: TGTGCCAGCAGCTTAAGTAGGGCAGGGGGCTACACCTTC. Based on the CDR3 plus reference TRBV7-9 and TRBJ1-2, the full variable domain is DTGVSQNPRHKITKRGQNVTFRCDPISEHNRLYWYRQTLGQGPEFLTYFQNEAQLEKSRLLSDRFSAERPKGSFSTLEIQRTEQGDSAMYLCASSLSRAGGYTFGSGTRLTVV.

The rearrangement joins TRBV4-1 to TRBJ2-7; 7 bases fit TRBD2. Germline V CDR1 and CDR2: MGHRA, YSYEKL. This CDR3 is 19 amino acids long. V was clipped by 5 bases and J by 5 bases; unmatched bases: 24. In DNA form, the CDR3 reads TGCGCCAGCAGCGAAACCTTCCCGATGCGGGAGAGGGTCGTGCACGAGCAGTACTTC. Translation gives CASSETFPMRERVVHEQYF.

This clone showed up just once. The chain couples TRBV2 to TRBJ1-2, with 7 nucleotides matching TRBD1. The V gene end was trimmed by 3 bases and the J gene end by 8 bases; junction bases not matched to a gene: 15. Germline V gene lookup returns CDR1 SNHLY and CDR2 FYNNEI. This CDR3 has 16 amino acids. For the CDR3, the DNA is TGTGCCAGCAGTGAGTTGCCGGGACAGAGAATTTACGGCTACACCTTC. This encodes CASSELPGQRIYGYTF.

The rearrangement uses TRBV5-4 and TRBJ2-1; D uncertain. This CDR3 has 14 amino acids. V shed 3 bases and J shed 9 bases, with 16 bases lying between them. Germline CDR1 and CDR2: SGHNT and YYREEE (reference sequence). The CDR3 region has the DNA TGTGCCAGCAGCTCATTACGCGCAACCACTGAGCAGTTCTTC. Its protein is CASSSLRATTEQFF.

The chain recombines TRBV9 with TRBJ2-1, with TRBD2 as a possible D gene (5 bases). Trimming stripped 4 bases from V and 5 bases from J, with 7 bases between. The CDR3 spans 12 residues. CDR1 is SGDLS, CDR2 YYNGEE, per germline. CDR3 nucleotides: TGTGCCAGCAGCACTAGGCACAATGAGCAGTTCTTC. Amino acids: CASSTRHNEQFF.

This clone was detected many times. This chain uses TRBV19 with TRBJ1-2; 7 nucleotides line up with TRBD1. CDR1 and CDR2 (germline): LNHDA, SQIVND (reference sequence). The CDR3 is 15 amino acids. V dropped 3 bases and J dropped 6; count of bases not matched to a gene: 10. The chain's CDR3 is CASSMSDRSRHGYTF. CDR3 coding DNA: TGTGCCAGTAGTATGTCGGACAGGAGTAGACATGGCTACACCTTC.

J is TRBJ1-2 and V is TRBV9; D not resolved. The CDR3 consists of 15 residues. The V gene lost 0 bases and the J gene lost 2 bases, with 11 bases spanning the gap. Germline-derived CDR1 and CDR2 are SGDLS and YYNGEE. Here the CDR3 DNA reads TGTGCCAGCAGCGTAGAGGTGGGCGCAAACTATGGCTACACCTTC. This sequence encodes CASSVEVGANYGYTF.

Only a few counts were recorded for this clone. This sequence joins TRBV6-5 and TRBJ1-2, with D possibly matching TRBD1 (5 bases). With 0 bases removed from V and 7 bases from J, the gap between germline ends came to 9 bases. The V gene's germline CDR1 is MNHEY and CDR2 SVGAGI. The CDR3 runs to 13 residues. This CDR3 is CASSYSGVSGYTF. In DNA, the CDR3 is TGTGCCAGCAGTTACTCAGGGGTATCTGGCTACACCTTC.